These 4 T cell receptor beta chains were all obtained from the same sample, sequenced in a study of cytomegalovirus exposure and HLA in healthy donors. Amplification used 60 Vbeta primers and 13 Jbeta primers. Clones were read by immunoSEQ multiplex PCR, and TCRdb kept only the in-frame ones, dropping some. This repertoire shows around 100,000 clones, 7.6% found once; its top ten account for over 2%. Sequenced material: PBMCs. The receptors originated from a man aged 45-65 years in good health and CMV-seronegative.

The chain recombines TRBV7-9 with TRBJ1-6; tentative D call: TRBD1 (6 bases). V was clipped by 4 bases and J by 0 bases, with 13 bases between them. Germline V CDR1 and CDR2: SEHNR, FQNEAQ (reference sequence). CDR3 length: 17 amino acids. The CDR3 DNA reads TGTGCCAGCAGCTCAGAGGGGGGGAGCTCCTATAATTCACCCCTCCACTTT. The encoded protein is CASSSEGGSSYNSPLHF.

This clone was recorded a few times. The chain has TRBV27 and TRBJ1-4; D may be TRBD1 (5 bases). CDR3 length equals 15 residues. The germline gives CDR1 MNHEY, CDR2 SMNVEV (reference sequence). V dropped 9 bases and J dropped 3 bases, with 17 bases sitting between them. CDR3 loop: CARPQGEVSNEKLFF. CDR3 DNA sequence: TGTGCCAGACCTCAGGGTGAGGTGTCTAATGAAAAACTGTTTTTT.

This clone was counted a few times. Additional DNA sequences in this sample encode the identical CDR3. V and J are TRBV19 and TRBJ1-5; perhaps TRBD1 as D (5 bases). Trimming removed 1 base at V and 1 base at J, with 5 bases between. The CDR3 sequence is 14 residues long. CDR1 is LNHDA and CDR2 is SQIVND in the germline V gene (reference sequence). The CDR3 loop is CASSIGQSNQPQHF. The CDR3 DNA reads as TGTGCCAGTAGTATAGGACAGAGCAATCAGCCCCAGCATTTT. The full variable domain, its missing parts supplied by reference TRBV19 and TRBJ1-5, is DGGITQSPKYLFRKEGQNVTLSCEQNLNHDAMYWYRQDPGQGLRLIYYSQIVNDFQKGDIAEGYSVSREKKESFPLTVTSAQKNPTAFYLCASSIGQSNQPQHFGDGTRLSIL.

Here the CDR3 reads CASNRGQGAAGELFF. In nucleotides, the CDR3 is TGTGCCAGTAACCGCGGACAGGGGGCCGCCGGGGAGCTGTTTTTT. This chain links TRBV19 with TRBJ2-2, with TRBD1 matching 11 bases. Germline-derived CDR1 and CDR2 are LNHDA and SQIVND (reference sequence). The CDR3 has 15 residues. V was clipped by 7 bases and J by 6 bases; unmatched bases: 7.